This TCR beta chain was profiled in a study of glioma-infiltrating T cells after dendritic cell vaccination. The time point is: after dendritic cell vaccination, including at tumor progression/relapse. CDR1 is MNHNS and CDR2 is SASEGT in the germline V gene. The CDR3 spans 13 residues. V lost 6 bases, J lost 2 bases, and 10 bases lay in between. Assay: immunoSEQ multiplex PCR; the TCRdb copy retains only in-frame clones and omits some. The sample shows 99,000 or so clones, almost 90% of them seen only once. This receptor was identified in a human donor with glioblastoma. The chain is built from TRBV6-1 and TRBJ2-5, with D perhaps TRBD1 (6 bases). The starting material was blood, obtained after dendritic cell vaccination. The CDR3 DNA follows: TGTGCCAGCAGCCCGGACAGACAAGAGACCCAGTACTTC. As protein: CASSPDRQETQYF.